These T cell receptor beta chains were read from a single sample in a study of siplizumab effects on memory and regulatory T cells. Measured with immunoSEQ multiplex PCR; TCRdb has only the in-frame clones, and not every one. The data show roughly 68,000 clones, approximately 96% seen once. Sequencing input: naive CD8+ T cells sorted from blood. Every receptor here comes from a human donor in good health. Each CDR3 is given with its conserved first and last residue. Clone size is not always given. Where it is, it says once, few, many or a class for expanded clones.

J gene,clone size,V gene,CDR3 length,CDR3 protein
TRBJ2-5,-,TRBV15,12,CATSRDEETQYF
TRBJ1-1,once,TRBV29-1,10,CSVVGTEAFF
TRBJ2-7,-,TRBV6-1,12,CASSDRDYEQYF
TRBJ2-7,-,TRBV13,23,CASSLYAQSNPPAQAGSSYEQYF
TRBJ1-1,-,TRBV11-2,12,CASSINGWEAFF
TRBJ2-2,-,TRBV4-2,18,CASSQDLIGGAFTGELFF
TRBJ1-6,-,TRBV27,15,CASSPYGGAASPLHF
TRBJ2-2,-,TRBV7-8,14,CASSPTGPTGELFF
TRBJ1-1,-,TRBV19,14,CASSIRGMNTEAFF
TRBJ2-1,-,TRBV15,15,CATSSEALNRDEQFF
TRBJ1-1,-,TRBV4-1,14,CASTGTGRGTEAFF
TRBJ2-3,-,TRBV5-4,15,CASSLGDSRGDTQYF
TRBJ2-3,-,TRBV13,18,CASSLMVGDSGGTDTQYF
TRBJ2-7,-,TRBV4-3,15,CASSQAREGSYEQYF
TRBJ1-5,-,TRBV19,15,CASSILPGSGQPQHF
TRBJ2-7,-,TRBV5-6,14,CASSLGRGLNEQYF
TRBJ1-5,-,TRBV5-6,15,CASSLGGGFLQPQHF
TRBJ2-7,-,TRBV29-1,16,CSVEGGVDWGTYEQYF
TRBJ2-1,-,TRBV9,16,CASSVGIGTAYNEQFF
TRBJ2-5,-,TRBV12-5,13,CASGTGVGETQYF
TRBJ2-1,-,TRBV7-2,16,CASSYTGTGYYNEQFF
TRBJ1-2,-,TRBV27,14,CASSFGGTNYGYTF
TRBJ2-7,-,TRBV6-5,9,CASSYEQYF
TRBJ1-2,-,TRBV2,17,CASSEAFGGPANYGYTF
TRBJ1-2,-,TRBV25-1,16,CASSEYRGGATQGYTF
TRBJ2-3,once,TRBV4-2,14,CASSQEGELAGQYF
TRBJ2-2,-,TRBV4-1,16,CASSQGTSGGAGELFF
TRBJ2-7,once,TRBV19,13,CASSSAAVSEQYF
TRBJ1-5,-,TRBV5-6,16,CASSKLQGAADQPQHF
TRBJ2-7,-,TRBV11-2,16,CASSSPDRLYSYEQYF
TRBJ1-2,-,TRBV19,14,CASSVQGSQQGYTF
TRBJ1-4,-,TRBV27,14,CASSLNMDREKLFF
TRBJ2-1,-,TRBV9,15,CASSVGSGTRNEQFF
TRBJ1-2,once,TRBV19,13,CASSIGQIYGYTF
TRBJ1-1,-,TRBV11-2,14,CASSGYRDFTEAFF
TRBJ2-5,-,TRBV7-3,15,CASSLKAGTRETQYF
TRBJ2-5,-,TRBV7-6,16,CASSSPNSGGEETQYF
TRBJ1-2,-,TRBV7-9,16,CASSLDGPEADYGYTF
TRBJ2-7,-,TRBV11-2,16,CASSLVPGQGSYEQYF
TRBJ1-5,-,TRBV19,13,CASSIAPNQPQHF
TRBJ1-6,-,TRBV9,13,CASSVEGSSPLHF
TRBJ2-5,-,TRBV28,14,CASSSRQGPETQYF
TRBJ1-1,-,TRBV4-1,18,CASSQENFPGQGAAEAFF
TRBJ2-7,-,TRBV4-1,15,CASSQDLGTSYEQYF
TRBJ2-7,-,TRBV13,15,CASSGPGQGLYEQYF